This TCR beta chain was recorded in a study of cytomegalovirus exposure and HLA in healthy donors. Points from the study as a whole: When the data were analyzed later, several of the most significant clusters appeared to be linked to common viral pathogens. Most TCR sequences showed up rarely, but some public TCRs showed up in many donors.

Researchers ran the PCR with 60 Vbeta and 13 Jbeta primers. The assay was immunoSEQ multiplex PCR, and TCRdb's table has in-frame clones only and misses some. This repertoire shows about 120,000 clones, around four fifths found once; its top ten account for 1.5% to 2%. Note on this clone: Its antigen is not known.

Material: PBMCs. The TCR sequence derives from a man between 40 and 49 years old in good health and CMV-seronegative.

The CDR3 DNA reads TGTGCCAGTAGTGCAGACAGGCTGAACACTGAAGCTTTCTTT. It specifies CASSADRLNTEAFF. V gene TRBV19 combines with J gene TRBJ1-1, with D perhaps TRBD1 (6 bases). Germline lookup yields CDR1 LNHDA and CDR2 SQIVND (reference sequence). Trimming stripped 5 bases from V and 0 bases from J, with 10 bases between. CDR3 length equals 14 residues.